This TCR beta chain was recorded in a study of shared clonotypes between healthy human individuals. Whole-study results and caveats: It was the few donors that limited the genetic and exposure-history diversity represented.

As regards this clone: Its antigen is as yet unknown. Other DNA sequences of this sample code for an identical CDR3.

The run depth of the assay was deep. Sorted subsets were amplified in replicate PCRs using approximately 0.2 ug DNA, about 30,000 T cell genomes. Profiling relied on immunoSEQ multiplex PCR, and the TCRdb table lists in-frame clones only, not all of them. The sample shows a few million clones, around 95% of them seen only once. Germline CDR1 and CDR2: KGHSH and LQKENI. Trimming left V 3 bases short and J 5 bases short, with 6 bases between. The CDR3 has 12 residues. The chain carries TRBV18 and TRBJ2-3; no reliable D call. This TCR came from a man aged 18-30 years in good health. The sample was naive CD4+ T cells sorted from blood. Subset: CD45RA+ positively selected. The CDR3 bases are TGTGCCAGCTCACCTCGCGGAGATACGCAGTATTTT. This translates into CASSPRGDTQYF.